This TCR beta chain comes out of a study of CD8+ T cells in alopecia areata. Findings of the study overall: Possibly because of HLA-related factors, TCR sharing was less clear across patients than in mice. Sequencing of scalp samples also includes resident alphabeta T cells from normal skin. It was lesional scalp, especially alopecia totalis/universalis, that showed higher clonality than normal scalp.

It was from PBMCs that CD4+ and CD8+ T cells were sorted. Once RNA had been extracted, it was reverse transcribed into cDNA to act as the sequencing template. Sequencing was performed with immunoSEQ multiplex PCR; in TCRdb, only in-frame clones are kept and a portion is missing. The data show approximately 150,000 clones, around two thirds seen once. The germline V gene encodes CDR1 SQVTM and CDR2 ANQGSEA. The CDR3 has 15 amino acids. The J segment lost 2 bases and the V segment lost 5 bases, leaving 7 bases of the junction unmatched. Concerning this clone: The antigen remains undetermined.

The clonotype originates from a human donor in good health. The sample consisted of CD8+ T cells sorted from blood. The chain combines TRBV29-1 with TRBJ2-1; 9 bases align to TRBD2. CDR3 DNA: TGCAGCGTTCAGGGACTAGCAGAAGCCTACAATGAGCAGTTCTTC. Protein product: CSVQGLAEAYNEQFF.